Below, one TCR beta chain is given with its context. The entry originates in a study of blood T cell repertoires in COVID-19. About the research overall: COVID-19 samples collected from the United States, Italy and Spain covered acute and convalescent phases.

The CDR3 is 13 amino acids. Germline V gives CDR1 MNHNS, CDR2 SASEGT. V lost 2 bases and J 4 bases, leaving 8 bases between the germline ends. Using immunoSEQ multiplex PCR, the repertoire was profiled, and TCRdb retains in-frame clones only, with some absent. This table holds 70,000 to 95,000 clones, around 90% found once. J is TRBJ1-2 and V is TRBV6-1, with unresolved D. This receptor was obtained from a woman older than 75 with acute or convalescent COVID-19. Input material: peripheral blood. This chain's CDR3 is CASSEIFGYGYTF. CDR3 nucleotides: TGTGCCAGCAGTGAAATATTCGGCTATGGCTACACCTTC.